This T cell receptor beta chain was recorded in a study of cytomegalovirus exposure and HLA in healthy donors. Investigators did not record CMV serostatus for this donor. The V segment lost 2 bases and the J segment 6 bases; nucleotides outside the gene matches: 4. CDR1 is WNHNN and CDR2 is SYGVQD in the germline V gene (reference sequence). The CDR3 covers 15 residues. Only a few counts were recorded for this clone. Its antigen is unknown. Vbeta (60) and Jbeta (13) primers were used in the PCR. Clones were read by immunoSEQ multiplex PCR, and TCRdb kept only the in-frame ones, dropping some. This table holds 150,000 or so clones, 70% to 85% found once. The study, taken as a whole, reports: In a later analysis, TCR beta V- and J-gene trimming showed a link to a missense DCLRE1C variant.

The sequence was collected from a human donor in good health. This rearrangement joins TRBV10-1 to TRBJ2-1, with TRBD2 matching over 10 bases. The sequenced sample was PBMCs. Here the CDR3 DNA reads TGCGCCAGCAGTGAGGGGAGCGGGGGGGCCAATGAGCAGTTCTTC. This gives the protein CASSEGSGGANEQFF.